The 9 T cell receptor beta chains presented below share a single source sample, sequenced in a study of shared clonotypes between healthy human individuals. CD45RO-negative CD8 cells positively selected for CCR7 made up the naive population, which excluded terminally differentiated effector memory CD45RA+ cells. Profiling relied on immunoSEQ multiplex PCR, and the TCRdb table lists in-frame clones only, not all of them. The sample has fewer than 1 million clones, about 97% seen once. The specimen sequenced was naive CD8+ T cells sorted from blood. The receptor set was obtained from a man aged 25 to 40 in good health.

The chain carries TRBV4-3 and TRBJ1-2; D remains ambiguous. The CDR3 has 14 amino acids. V was pared by 0 bases and J by 8 bases, with 13 bases between. Germline V gene sequence: CDR1 LGHNA, CDR2 YSLEER. The CDR3 DNA reads as TGCGCCAGCAGCCAAGACCAGGTTCCCGTGGGCTACACCTTC. This sequence encodes CASSQDQVPVGYTF.

This chain's CDR3 is CASSFRGGAYGYTF. DNA for the CDR3: TGTGCCAGCAGCTTCCGGGGGGGCGCATATGGCTACACCTTC. V is TRBV5-4 and J is TRBJ1-2; the D gene is possibly TRBD1 (6 bases). V was clipped by 2 bases and J by 5 bases, with 13 bases between them. Germline V gives CDR1 SGHNT, CDR2 YYREEE (reference sequence). This CDR3 is 14 amino acids long.

This chain joins TRBV7-5 and TRBJ2-3; the D segment call TRBD2 is taken from the table without a DNA check. TRBV7-5 is a documented pseudogene. The CDR3 has 16 amino acids. CDR3 in amino acids: CVRSFGLHVITDTQYF. CDR3 in DNA: TGTGTCAGAAGCTTCGGACTTCACGTAATAACAGATACGCAGTATTTT.

J is TRBJ2-1 and V is TRBV27, with TRBD2 identical over 12 bases. Trimming removed 4 bases from V and 6 bases from J; junction bases left unmatched: 4. Germline loops: CDR1 MNHEY, CDR2 SMNVEV (reference sequence). CDR3 length equals 15 residues. The CDR3 DNA is TGTGCCAGCAGTTGGGGACTAGCGGGCCTCAATGAGCAGTTCTTC. Translating it yields CASSWGLAGLNEQFF.

The rearrangement links TRBV6-4 to TRBJ2-7; D is ambiguous. CDR3 length equals 13 residues. Germline CDR1 MRHNA, CDR2 SNTAGT. V was cut by 3 bases and J by 7 bases, with 13 bases left in between. CDR3 sequence: CASSENSLGEQYF. The CDR3 nucleotides are TGTGCCAGCAGTGAGAACTCGTTGGGAGAGCAGTACTTC.

This chain connects TRBV28 to TRBJ2-7; 9 bases match TRBD2. Trimming cost V 2 bases and J 3 bases; bases outside gene matches: 5. Germline V gene sequence: CDR1 MDHEN, CDR2 SYDVKM. The CDR3 totals 15 residues. The CDR3 reads CASSLGSGSYYEQYF. In nucleotides, the CDR3 is TGTGCCAGCAGTTTAGGTAGCGGGAGCTACTACGAGCAGTACTTC.

The chain joins TRBV4-1 to TRBJ2-6; possibly TRBD1 for D (6 bases). The CDR3 runs to 20 residues. Germline CDR1 reads MGHRA; CDR2 reads YSYEKL. V gave up 0 bases and J gave up 0 bases, with 18 bases separating them. Here the CDR3 reads CASSQEVGAGLFSGANVLTF. The CDR3 DNA reads TGCGCCAGCAGCCAAGAAGTGGGGGCAGGGCTTTTCTCTGGGGCCAACGTCCTGACTTTC.

With regard to this clone: The identical CDR3 is also encoded by other nucleotide sequences in the sample. V is TRBV6-5 and J is TRBJ2-7; TRBD1 might be the D (5 bases). The V end lost 0 bases, the J end lost 3 bases, and 6 bases lay between the germline ends. The CDR3 consists of 13 residues. Per the germline V gene, CDR1 is MNHEY and CDR2 is SVGAGI. CDR3 DNA sequence: TGTGCCAGCAGTTACTCAGACAGCTACGAGCAGTACTTC. As protein: CASSYSDSYEQYF.

This clone was counted between two and nine times. V and J are TRBV7-9 and TRBJ1-5; no clear D gene. The CDR3 runs 12 residues. CDR1 and CDR2 from the germline V gene are SEHNR and FQNEAQ (reference sequence). Trimming cost V 5 bases and J 4 bases, with 6 bases left between them. The CDR3: CASSQANQPQHF. DNA of the CDR3: TGTGCCAGCAGCCAGGCTAATCAGCCCCAGCATTTT. Using reference TRBV7-9 and TRBJ1-5 for the parts outside the CDR3, the full variable domain is DTGVSQNPRHKITKRGQNVTFRCDPISEHNRLYWYRQTLGQGPEFLTYFQNEAQLEKSRLLSDRFSAERPKGSFSTLEIQRTEQGDSAMYLCASSQANQPQHFGDGTRLSIL.